The T cell receptor beta chain described here comes from a study of T cell repertoires in cytomegalovirus infection. Across the whole study: CMV infection plus the matching HLA type was flagged by public TCR beta signatures. Whole-study findings and limits: Identification of carriers of CMV plus the relevant HLA was achieved through cumulative public TCR beta family frequency. Dominating the ex vivo response were TCR beta clonotypes that were CMV-specific and HLA-C-restricted.

MiXCR was run by TCRdb on the reads, yielding one entry per CDR3 protein. The sample shows more than 150,000 distinct CDR3 sequences, 17% of them seen only once. For this clonotype: The antigen is undetermined.

This CDR3 region has 15 residues. V was shortened by 4 bases and J by 0 bases, with 9 bases between the two germline ends. Germline V CDR1 and CDR2: SEHNR, FQNEAQ (reference sequence). V usage is TRBV7-9 and J usage is TRBJ2-2; D ambiguous. This TCR was sampled from a human donor in good health (CMV status not recorded). Some clones in this sample may be carry-over from other donors' samples. Sequencing input: CD8+ T cells from PBMCs. The CDR3 here is CASSYMLANTGELFF. The CDR3, as DNA: TGTGCCAGCAGCTATATGTTAGCGAACACCGGGGAGCTGTTTTTT. Supplemented by reference TRBV7-9 and TRBJ2-2, the full variable domain reads DTGVSQNPRHKITKRGQNVTFRCDPISEHNRLYWYRQTLGQGPEFLTYFQNEAQLEKSRLLSDRFSAERPKGSFSTLEIQRTEQGDSAMYLCASSYMLANTGELFFGEGSRLTVL.